This T cell receptor beta chain derives from a study of blood T cell repertoires in COVID-19. Study overall: The origin of the acute and convalescent COVID-19 samples was the United States, Italy and Spain. T cells, B-cell-depleted T cells, or PBMCs provided the cDNA or gDNA that served as material.

Germline V CDR1 and CDR2: LNHDA, SQIVND (reference sequence). The CDR3 loop spans 13 amino acids. Deletions cut 8 bases from V and 3 bases from J, with 12 bases between. The authors' processing: Amplified reference gene primers provided the basis for estimating nucleated cell counts. Only in-frame clones appear in the TCRdb table, and some are missing; sequencing was by immunoSEQ multiplex PCR. V, J and clone size were drawn from that table, and D and trimming were deduced from the DNA. The sample has 85,000 to 95,000 clones; around 88% are singletons. Turning to this clone: Other nucleotide sequences in the sample specify the same CDR3.

The clonotype was recovered from a human donor in a cohort sampled during active COVID-19. The sample consisted of peripheral blood. V usage is TRBV19 and J usage is TRBJ2-3, with a weak D call TRBD1 (6 bases). The CDR3 DNA reads as TGTGCCAGTCGGACAGAGGGGACAGATACGCAGTATTTT. This encodes CASRTEGTDTQYF.